The 2 T cell receptor beta chains in this list originate from one sample, sequenced in a study of T cells in Graves' hyperthyroidism and ophthalmopathy. Amplification yielded TCR beta CDR3 regions, with RNA transcripts as the source. The primer set for the first-round RT-PCR of the TCR CDR3 was HTBI. In TCRdb, the multiplex PCR reads were re-called with MiXCR into one record per CDR3 protein. The sample includes 500,000 to 800,000 distinct CDR3 sequences, less than 45% of them seen just once. The sample taken for sequencing was peripheral blood or thyroid tissue (not recorded which). The receptor set was obtained from an adult man with Graves' disease, either hyperthyroidism or ophthalmopathy (not recorded which).

This clonotype was observed many times. CDR3 amino acids: CASSPSAGGKGGYTF. For the CDR3, the DNA is TGTGCCAGCAGTCCAAGCGCCGGGGGCAAAGGCGGCTACACCTTC. The genes are TRBV7-2 and TRBJ1-2; TRBD1 might be the D (6 bases). V dropped 6 bases and J dropped 8 bases, with 22 bases sitting between them. CDR1 and CDR2 from the germline V gene are SGHTA and FQGNSA. The CDR3 has 15 residues. The complete variable domain, with remaining parts taken from reference TRBV7-2 and TRBJ1-2, reads GAGVSQSPSNKVTEKGKDVELRCDPISGHTALYWYRQSLGQGLEFLIYFQGNSAPDKSGLPSDRFSAERTGGSVSTLTIQRTQQEDSAVYLCASSPSAGGKGGYTFGSGTRLTVV.

The chain joins TRBV12-5 to TRBJ2-5; D is uncertain. CDR1 and CDR2 (germline): LGHNT, FRNRAP. V gave up 9 bases and J gave up 1 base, with 9 bases separating them. The CDR3 length is 12 residues. CDR3 protein: CASVGAQETQYF. Here the CDR3 DNA reads TGTGCTAGCGTTGGCGCCCAAGAGACCCAGTACTTC.